The 30 T cell receptor beta chains listed next were all sequenced from one sample in a study of OX40 agonist ivuxolimab in advanced cancers. Produced via immunoSEQ multiplex PCR; TCRdb's table is partial and in-frame only. The sample has some 6,000 clones, about 86% seen once. Sequences were derived from CD4+ or CD8+ T cells sorted from blood, sampled in a trial of the OX40 agonist ivuxolimab. The receptors here all came from an adult with an advanced solid tumor such as melanoma, head and neck, liver or kidney cancer.

The V call is TRBV6-9, the J call TRBJ2-7; D may correspond to TRBD1 or TRBD2 (7 bases each). The CDR3 is 12 residues long. The V gene's germline CDR1 is MNHGY and CDR2 SVAAGI. V was trimmed by 4 bases and J by 9 bases, leaving 13 bases between them. CDR3 in DNA: TGTGCCAGCAGTTTAACAGGGGAGGGGCAGTACTTC. This codes for CASSLTGEGQYF.

In its sample, this clone was seen once. The gene calls are TRBV7-6 and TRBJ1-1; a possible D gene is TRBD1 (6 bases). The CDR3 totals 14 residues. V lost 4 bases and J lost 0, with 9 bases in between. The germline V gene has CDR1 SGHVS and CDR2 FNYEAQ. CDR3 region: CASSWGQVNTEAFF. The DNA of the CDR3 is TGTGCCAGCAGCTGGGGACAAGTGAACACTGAAGCTTTCTTT.

The chain recombines TRBV11-3 with TRBJ2-1; 7 bases map to TRBD1. The CDR3 length is 15 residues. Germline V CDR1 and CDR2: SGHNT, YENEEA. V was clipped by 4 bases and J by 2 bases; unmatched bases: 5. The CDR3 sequence is CASSSRQGPYNEQFF. As DNA, the CDR3 is TGTGCCAGCAGCTCCCGACAGGGTCCCTACAATGAGCAGTTCTTC.

The V call is TRBV7-8, the J call TRBJ2-3, with 9 bases identical to TRBD1. The CDR3 covers 16 residues. Germline-derived CDR1 and CDR2 are SGHVS and FQNEAQ. Losses at the gene ends were 6 bases for V and 5 bases for J; bases not matched to a gene: 12. CDR3: CASRPDRGRRKDTQYF. The CDR3 region has the DNA TGTGCCAGCAGACCGGACAGGGGAAGGCGGAAAGATACGCAGTATTTT.

J is TRBJ2-5 and V is TRBV9; the D gene could be TRBD1 or TRBD2 (5 bases each). The V gene's germline CDR1 is SGDLS and CDR2 YYNGEE. The CDR3 consists of 16 residues. Trimming removed 4 bases at V and 1 base at J, with 17 bases between. CDR3 in amino acids: CASSPRLGTFQETQYF. The CDR3, as DNA: TGTGCCAGCAGCCCCCGTTTGGGGACGTTCCAAGAGACCCAGTACTTC.

V gene TRBV5-4 combines with J gene TRBJ2-3; 10 nucleotides agree with TRBD2. In germline, CDR1 is SGHNT, CDR2 YYREEE (reference sequence). The CDR3 runs 16 residues. The V and J ends lost 9 bases and 1 base, in that order; junction bases with no gene match: 11. CDR3 sequence reads: CAIGTSGVEGTDTQYF. The CDR3 coding sequence is TGTGCCATCGGAACTAGCGGGGTGGAGGGCACAGATACGCAGTATTTT.

This rearrangement joins TRBV5-6 to TRBJ1-4; D is uncertain. The CDR3 runs 13 residues. Trimming shortened V by 4 bases and J by 6 bases, and 10 bases separated the two germline ends. CDR1 SGHDT and CDR2 YYEEEE come from the germline V gene. CDR3 residues: CASSLDGDEKLFF. The CDR3 bases are TGTGCCAGCAGCCTCGATGGGGATGAAAAACTGTTTTTT. Filled out from reference TRBV5-6 and TRBJ1-4, the complete variable domain reads DAGVTQSPTHLIKTRGQQVTLRCSPKSGHDTVSWYQQALGQGPQFIFQYYEEEERQRGNFPDRFSGHQFPNYSSELNVNALLLGDSALYLCASSLDGDEKLFFGSGTQLSVL.

The CDR3 spells CASRSDLAKRNEQFF. CDR3 in DNA: TGTGCCAGCAGGAGTGATCTAGCGAAGAGAAATGAGCAGTTCTTC. The chain combines TRBV6-1 with TRBJ2-1, with D perhaps matching TRBD2 (6 bases). The germline V and J ends were trimmed by 6 bases and 7 bases, with 19 bases remaining between them. The CDR3 runs 15 residues. From germline, CDR1 is MNHNS and CDR2 SASEGT.

The chain has TRBV6-1 and TRBJ1-3, with no clear D. This CDR3 has 12 amino acids. V lost 5 bases to trimming and J lost 4 bases, with 6 bases between them. The germline V gene has CDR1 MNHNS and CDR2 SASEGT. CDR3 coding DNA: TGTGCCAGCAGTAGCACGGGAAACACCATATATTTT. Protein product: CASSSTGNTIYF.

This sequence joins TRBV19 and TRBJ2-7; no definite D call. Germline CDR1 LNHDA, CDR2 SQIVND (reference sequence). The CDR3 is made up of 14 amino acids. Trimming stripped 2 bases from V and 3 bases from J, with 11 bases between. The CDR3 sequence: CASSITASYYEQYF. In nucleotides, the CDR3 is TGTGCCAGTAGTATAACTGCTTCCTACTACGAGCAGTACTTC.

The CDR3 loop is CASSPGGTGGDEQYF. In DNA, the CDR3 is TGTGCCAGCAGCCCGGGGGGGACAGGGGGCGACGAGCAGTACTTC. V and J are TRBV4-2 and TRBJ2-7; the match to TRBD1 covers 12 bases. The CDR3 extends over 15 amino acids. V shed 4 bases, J shed 5 bases, and the junction held 6 bases outside the gene matches. The V gene's germline CDR1 is LGHNA and CDR2 YNFKEQ.

The V call is TRBV7-3, the J call TRBJ2-3; D possibly corresponds to TRBD1 (5 bases). Germline V gene sequence: CDR1 SGHTA, CDR2 FQGTGA. There are 12 residues in the CDR3. Trimming took off 8 bases at V and 4 bases at J, with 10 bases between the two ends. The CDR3 reads CASGQGADTQYF. For the CDR3, the DNA is TGTGCCAGCGGGCAGGGTGCAGATACGCAGTATTTT.

V and J are TRBV4-1 and TRBJ1-1; D call uncertain. The V end was cut by 1 base, the J end by 2 bases, with 14 bases between. Per germline, CDR1 MGHRA and CDR2 YSYEKL. The CDR3 runs 16 residues. CDR3 nucleotides: TGCGCCAGCAGCCAAGGGGAGACGATAGGAAACACTGAAGCTTTCTTT. Translating gives CASSQGETIGNTEAFF.

In the case of this clone: This sample includes further DNA sequences coding for the same CDR3. The chain joins TRBV11-2 to TRBJ1-3; D unresolved. Germline-derived CDR1 and CDR2 are SGHAT and FQNNGV. The length of the CDR3 is 12 residues. V gave up 1 base and J gave up 5 bases, with 3 bases separating them. CDR3 coding DNA: TGTGCCAGCAGCTTAGGCCGAAACACCATATATTTT. Translating it yields CASSLGRNTIYF.

The chain carries TRBV4-3 and TRBJ2-1, with D tentatively TRBD1 (6 bases). The V gene's germline CDR1 is LGHNA and CDR2 YSLEER. The ends were cut back, 6 bases at V and 3 bases at J, with 9 bases in the middle. There are 13 residues in the CDR3. The chain's CDR3 is CASRKQGYNEQFF. As DNA, the CDR3 is TGCGCCAGCAGGAAACAGGGCTACAATGAGCAGTTCTTC.

The chain employs TRBV5-5 and TRBJ2-7, with D unclear. Trimming took 0 bases from V and 7 from J, leaving 11 bases between them. The CDR3 sequence is 13 residues long. Germline V gives CDR1 SGHKS, CDR2 YYEKEE (reference sequence). The CDR3 coding sequence is TGTGCCAGCAGCTTGGAAGGGTTCAGAGAGCAGTACTTC. It encodes CASSLEGFREQYF.

The chain employs TRBV11-2 and TRBJ2-3; 8 nucleotides agree with TRBD2. The CDR3 length is 15 residues. V lost 0 bases to trimming and J lost 5 bases; unmatched junction nucleotides: 4. Germline V gene lookup returns CDR1 SGHAT and CDR2 FQNNGV. This CDR3 is CASSLERGAGDTQYF. In DNA form, the CDR3 reads TGTGCCAGCAGCTTAGAGCGGGGGGCCGGAGATACGCAGTATTTT.

V is TRBV6-5 and J is TRBJ2-6; D is unclear. With 5 bases removed from V and 7 bases from J, the gap between germline ends came to 15 bases. The germline V gene encodes CDR1 MNHEY and CDR2 SVGAGI. The CDR3 runs 15 residues. In nucleotides, the CDR3 is TGTGCCAGCAGTACGGGCCATCTGGGAGCCAACGTCCTGACTTTC. Translating gives CASSTGHLGANVLTF.

This clone was seen only once. The chain combines TRBV4-2 with TRBJ2-3; 7 bases match TRBD2. The CDR3 has 15 residues. V shed 6 bases, J shed 5 bases, and the junction held 11 bases outside the gene matches. CDR1 is LGHNA, CDR2 YNFKEQ, per germline. The chain's CDR3 is CASRGSGASVDTQYF. In DNA, the CDR3 is TGTGCCAGCAGAGGAAGCGGGGCCTCCGTAGATACGCAGTATTTT.

The chain employs TRBV10-3 and TRBJ2-3; D not certain. In germline, CDR1 is ENHRY, CDR2 SYGVKD. The CDR3 has 14 amino acids. V lost 4 bases and J lost 1, with 9 bases in between. CDR3 coding DNA: TGTGCCATCAGTGCGAAGACCGGCACAGATACGCAGTATTTT. Its translation: CAISAKTGTDTQYF.

CDR3 nucleotide sequence: TGCAGCGTTCTTCCGCCGGGACTCCGAGGCGATGAGCAGTTCTTC. Translating it yields CSVLPPGLRGDEQFF. V usage is TRBV29-1 and J usage is TRBJ2-1; D is possibly TRBD2 (6 bases). Germline assignment: CDR1 SQVTM and CDR2 ANQGSEA. The CDR3 is 15 amino acids. Between the trimmed V and J ends, which lost 5 bases and 8 bases, there was a span of 22 bases.

This clone has more than one count but fewer than ten. J is TRBJ1-5 and V is TRBV19, with 8 nucleotides matching TRBD1. Germline V gene lookup returns CDR1 LNHDA and CDR2 SQIVND (reference sequence). There are 15 residues in the CDR3. Germline trimming cut 6 bases from V and 1 base from J; bases unmatched to any gene: 5. This CDR3 is CASRKQGESNQPQHF. The CDR3 DNA follows: TGTGCCAGTAGGAAACAGGGGGAGAGCAATCAGCCCCAGCATTTT.

The V and J genes are TRBV7-2 and TRBJ2-5; a possible D gene is TRBD2 (7 bases). V lost 5 bases, J lost 5 bases, and 12 bases lay in between. Germline V CDR1 and CDR2: SGHTA, FQGNSA. The CDR3 length is 13 residues. The CDR3 region has the DNA TGTGCCAGCAGCCCAGAGGGGGGGGAGACCCAGTACTTC. Translating gives CASSPEGGETQYF.

This chain joins TRBV9 and TRBJ1-4; weak D call: TRBD1 (5 bases). CDR1 and CDR2 (germline): SGDLS, YYNGEE. The CDR3 spans 15 residues. V lost 4 bases, J lost 0 bases, and 10 bases lay in between. The chain's CDR3 is CASSFGGATNEKLFF. The CDR3, as DNA: TGTGCCAGCAGCTTTGGGGGAGCAACTAATGAAAAACTGTTTTTT.

This clone has a single count. This chain uses TRBV4-1 with TRBJ1-1, with TRBD1 identical over 8 bases. The germline CDR1 and CDR2 sequences are MGHRA and YSYEKL. J lost 5 bases, V lost 5 bases, and 7 bases had no gene match. This CDR3 is 14 amino acids long. CDR3 nucleotides: TGCGCCAGCAGCTCGAAAACAGGGGGGACTGAAGCTTTCTTT. This gives the protein CASSSKTGGTEAFF.

V is TRBV6-5 and J is TRBJ2-1; 8 positions agree with TRBD1. The CDR3 extends over 14 amino acids. With V trimmed by 6 bases and J by 5 bases, 6 bases remained unmatched. Germline V lookup: CDR1 MNHEY, CDR2 SVGAGI. The CDR3 region is CASRAGQGNNEQFF. In nucleotides, the CDR3 is TGTGCCAGCAGGGCCGGACAGGGCAACAATGAGCAGTTCTTC.

This clone was detected a few times. The chain joins TRBV4-3 to TRBJ2-3; D possibly corresponds to TRBD1 (5 bases). The CDR3 consists of 16 residues. The germline V and J ends were trimmed by 0 bases and 4 bases, with 14 bases remaining between them. Germline V gene sequence: CDR1 LGHNA, CDR2 YSLEER. CDR3 DNA: TGCGCCAGCAGCCAAGATTCAAGGGGCGCCGCAGATACGCAGTATTTT. It translates to CASSQDSRGAADTQYF.

The chain couples TRBV19 to TRBJ1-2; 8 positions agree with TRBD1. CDR1 and CDR2 from the germline V gene are LNHDA and SQIVND (reference sequence). V was clipped by 3 bases and J by 4 bases; unmatched bases: 1. CDR3 length: 13 amino acids. The CDR3 coding sequence is TGTGCCAGTAGTATTGGGACAGGCTATGGCTACACCTTC. It specifies CASSIGTGYGYTF.

The V and J genes are TRBV5-4 and TRBJ2-7, with a possible D match to TRBD2 (7 bases). Trimming stripped 2 bases from V and 5 bases from J, with 20 bases between. In germline, CDR1 is SGHNT, CDR2 YYREEE (reference sequence). The CDR3 length is 16 residues. CDR3 protein: CASSFWGGLTEDEQYF. As DNA, the CDR3 is TGTGCCAGCAGCTTTTGGGGGGGCCTGACTGAGGACGAGCAGTACTTC.

V gene TRBV9 combines with J gene TRBJ2-2, with D perhaps TRBD1 (6 bases). V was shortened by 2 bases and J by 6 bases, with 14 bases between the two germline ends. CDR1 and CDR2 from the germline V gene are SGDLS and YYNGEE. CDR3 length equals 15 residues. The CDR3: CASSVSTGGAGELFF. For the CDR3, the DNA is TGTGCCAGCAGCGTCTCGACAGGTGGGGCCGGGGAGCTGTTTTTT.